The sequence of this T cell receptor beta chain was determined in a study of blood T cell repertoires in COVID-19 (dated by TCRdb to 2020 to 2022). Background for the entire study: Collaborator samples came from the United States, Italy and Spain and covered acute and convalescent phases of COVID-19. Sample metadata almost always included a de-identified subject ID, COVID-19 status, age in years and sex. A freely available public database, intended as a resource for researchers studying the immune response to SARS-CoV-2, is where the repertoires were released. The material from the prospective study consisted of cDNA or gDNA derived from T cells, B-cell-depleted T cells, or PBMCs. The dataset comprised deeply sampled blood TCRbeta repertoires from subjects exposed to, actively infected with, or recovered from COVID-19. The samples were drawn from the first 160 participants of the ongoing ImmuneRACE study and from 1,254 subjects provided by 6 global collaborators. Where available, HLA class I and class II types were obtained from metadata supplied by the sample provider rather than from assay-based typing.

CDR1 and CDR2 are read off the germline V gene (reference sequence) as GTSNPN and SVGIG. Trimming at the junction amounts to 5 bases on V and 0 bases on J, and the germline ends lie 8 bases apart. The CDR3 sequence holds 13 residues, the cysteine and phenylalanine included. The entry retains the CDR3 DNA only, 39 bases that are in frame from base 1. This clone appeared once. Its antigen remains unidentified. Per-base qualities were not stored, and no clone one base away is much larger. Participants in the prospective study were enrolled through a virtual design, were aged about 18 to 89 years, and lived in roughly 24 United States geographic areas. In the prospective study, participants were assigned to cohorts based on the clinical history participants reported in a screening survey and a study questionnaire. For ImmuneRACE Cohort 3, a participant was defined as recovered based on two consecutive negative NP/OP PCR tests, clearance by a healthcare professional, or resolution of symptoms. Each participant in the prospective study had whole blood, serum and a nasopharyngeal or oropharyngeal swab collected by mobile phlebotomists. Prospective study participants could optionally give additional blood draws and questionnaires over an approximately two-month period. Blood samples from the prospective study were shipped frozen or at room temperature prior to DNA extraction.

Study-wide conclusions, independent of this receptor: The amount of clinical and demographic metadata varied by source and participant and was provided uncurated.

The immunoSEQ Assay, a bias-controlled multiplex PCR, was used to amplify TCRbeta CDR3 regions from genomic DNA. The original pipeline was this. Within the assay, amplification of reference gene primers was used to estimate how many nucleated cells each sample contained. To quantify the absolute abundance of each unique TCRbeta CDR3 rearrangement, sequence reads were collapsed and filtered. For each sample, productive Simpson clonality was calculated by taking the square root of Simpson's diversity index across productive rearrangements. TCRdb re-hosts the immuneACCESS table, in-frame sequences only. Its copies lack some clones; in the studies checked, an unresolved V gene accounts for under half of them, and the cause for the rest is not known. D and trimming come from the DNA, and the V and J calls and clone size come from that table. This sample has 150,000 to 190,000 clones in its table, and about 80% of those were observed once. The ten biggest clones cover more than 5.5% of the sample.

This chain is built from TRBV30 and TRBJ1-5; TRBD1 might be the D gene, on 5 matching bases. The sequence was collected from a man aged 45-60 years who had recovered from COVID-19. The sequenced sample consisted of PBMCs or T cells enriched from blood (not recorded which). The DNA sequence is TGTGCCTGGGCGACAGATAGCAATCAGCCCCAGCATTTT. This yields the protein CAWATDSNQPQHF. With the rest looked up from the reference TRBV30 and TRBJ1-5 genes rather than sequenced, the full variable domain is SQTIHQWPATLVQPVGSPLSLECTVEGTSNPNLYWYRQAAGRGLQLLFYSVGIGQISSEVPQNLSASRPQDRQFILSSKKLLLSDSGFYLCAWATDSNQPQHFGDGTRLSIL.